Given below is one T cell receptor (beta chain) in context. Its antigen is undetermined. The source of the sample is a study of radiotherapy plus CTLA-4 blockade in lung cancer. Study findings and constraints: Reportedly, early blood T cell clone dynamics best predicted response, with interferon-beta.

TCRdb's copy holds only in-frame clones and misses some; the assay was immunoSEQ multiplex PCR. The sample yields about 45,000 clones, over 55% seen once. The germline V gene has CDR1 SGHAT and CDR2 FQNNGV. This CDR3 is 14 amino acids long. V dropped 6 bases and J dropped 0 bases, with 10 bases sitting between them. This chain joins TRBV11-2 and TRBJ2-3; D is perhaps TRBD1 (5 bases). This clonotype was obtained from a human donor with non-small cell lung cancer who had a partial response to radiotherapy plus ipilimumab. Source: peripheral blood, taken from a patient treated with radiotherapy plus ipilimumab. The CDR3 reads CASSRGISTDTQYF. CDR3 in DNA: TGTGCCAGCAGTAGGGGAATTAGCACAGATACGCAGTATTTT.